The source of this T cell receptor beta chain is a study of T cells expressing NK-cell markers. Across the whole study: Out of eight donors sequenced, seven tested HCMV-seropositive and the remaining one seronegative.

TCRdb reprocessed the 5' RACE reads and keeps a single row for each CDR3 protein, giving no DNA. With over 100,000 distinct CDR3 sequences in the sample, the ten largest clones hold 15% to 20%. Details on this clonotype: Its antigen is still unknown.

CDR3 size: 13 residues. Overall study results and limits: Uncertainty persisted over the HCMV specificity of expanded NKG2C+ T cell clones. For 5 to 7 donors, the dominant NKG2C+ clonotypes made up roughly 1.0-7.5% of their CD8+ T cells. There were a few donors in whom these clonotypes also led the CD3+CD56-NKG2C+ fraction.

The chain links TRBV12-3 or TRBV12-4 to TRBJ2-5. The TCR was taken from a woman between 18 and 75 years old in good health. Material: blood T cells: a sorted CD56 or NKG2C T cell subset, CD4+ or CD8+ T cells, or bulk PBMC T cells (not recorded which). The CDR3 region is CASSFLWGETQYF.